The entry below gives a single TCR beta chain sequence along with its context. The V end lost 3 bases, the J end lost 5 bases, and 16 bases lay between the germline ends. The germline V gene has CDR1 LGHNA and CDR2 YNFKEQ. The CDR3 has 16 amino acids. These data belong to a study of shared T cell receptors in the human thymus. Clones were read by immunoSEQ multiplex PCR, and TCRdb kept only the in-frame ones, dropping some. The profile shows hundreds of thousands of clones, approximately 88% of them singletons. This same sample was also part of a study on human thymus T cells. Per that paper: Apparent bias marked the V and J gene usage of thymic and blood repertoires. Related studies noted strongly shared thymic repertoires across unrelated people.

Sample: thymocytes. V usage is TRBV4-2 and J usage is TRBJ2-2, with TRBD1 as a possible D gene (6 bases). The TCR sequence derives from a boy under three years old with a congenital heart defect. CDR3 residues: CASSHLTGGQTGELFF. The CDR3 nucleotides read TGTGCCAGCAGCCATTTGACCGGTGGACAGACCGGGGAGCTGTTTTTT.